This TCR beta chain was sequenced in a study of blood T cell repertoires in COVID-19. The overall study: Material from acute and convalescent COVID-19 was sourced from the United States, Italy and Spain.

Only in-frame clones appear in the TCRdb table, and some are missing; sequencing was by immunoSEQ multiplex PCR. The table includes 75,000 to 100,000 clones, 81% detected once. This clone appeared a single time. Germline V gives CDR1 GTSNPN, CDR2 SVGIG (reference sequence). The CDR3 extends over 12 amino acids. The ends lost 3 bases at V and 10 bases at J; junction bases unmatched: 5. The chain has TRBV30 and TRBJ1-2; 10 nucleotides line up with TRBD1. Sample: peripheral blood. The clonotype originates from a woman aged 80 or over with acute or convalescent COVID-19. The CDR3 loop reads CAWRPGQGSYTF. DNA for the CDR3: TGTGCCTGGAGGCCGGGACAGGGGTCCTACACCTTC.